This is a list of T cell receptor beta chains from one sample in a study of shared clonotypes between healthy human individuals. Assay used: immunoSEQ multiplex PCR; TCRdb lists only in-frame clones, some missing. The table shows under 700,000 clones, with 90% to 95% occurring only once. The sequenced material came from naive CD8+ T cells sorted from blood. The receptors stem from a woman in her thirties in good health. CDR3s include the opening cysteine and the closing phenylalanine or tryptophan. The D gene is left open where the match is weak. Where a row states a size, it is once, few, many or the class of an expanded clone; other rows omit it.

CDR3aa	CDR3nt	abundance	v_gene	j_gene	len	d_gene
CASSIDQETGELFF	TGTGCCAGTAGTATTGATCAGGAAACCGGGGAGCTGTTTTTT	.	TRBV19	TRBJ2-2	14	.
CASSQDRGTSGLEETQYF	TGTGCCAGCAGCCAAGATCGGGGGACTAGCGGATTAGAAGAGACCCAGTACTTC	.	TRBV4-2	TRBJ2-5	18	TRBD2
CASSIAGVNEQFF	TGTGCCAGTAGTATCGCGGGAGTCAATGAGCAGTTCTTC	.	TRBV19	TRBJ2-1	13	TRBD2
CASSLPGQGDEQYF	TGTGCCAGCAGCTTACCTGGACAGGGGGACGAGCAGTACTTC	.	TRBV7-8	TRBJ2-7	14	TRBD1
CASAVGWGPGQYF	TGTGCCAGCGCGGTCGGATGGGGCCCCGGGCAGTACTTC	once	TRBV2	TRBJ2-7	13	.
CASSFGQNEQFF	TGTGCCAGCAGCTTCGGACAGAATGAGCAGTTCTTC	.	TRBV13	TRBJ2-1	12	.
CASSVALGEPYNEQFF	TGTGCCAGCAGCGTAGCTTTGGGGGAGCCCTACAATGAGCAGTTCTTC	.	TRBV9	TRBJ2-1	16	.
CASSLGASWEQYF	TGTGCCAGCAGCTTGGGAGCCTCGTGGGAGCAGTACTTC	.	TRBV5-6	TRBJ2-7	13	.
CASSVEVGAETQYF	TGTGCCAGCAGCGTAGAGGTCGGGGCGGAGACCCAGTACTTC	once	TRBV9	TRBJ2-5	14	.
CASSQDLTPTYEQYF	TGCGCCAGCAGCCAAGACCTCACCCCGACCTACGAGCAGTACTTC	once	TRBV4-1	TRBJ2-7	15	.
CASSIGAGPYNEQFF	TGTGCCAGTAGTATCGGGGCGGGGCCCTACAATGAGCAGTTCTTC	.	TRBV19	TRBJ2-1	15	.
CASSWSETQYF	TGTGCCAGCAGCTGGTCAGAGACCCAGTACTTC	.	TRBV13	TRBJ2-5	11	.
CASSIDLGASGNTIYF	TGTGCCAGTAGTATAGATCTGGGTGCCTCTGGAAACACCATATATTTT	.	TRBV19	TRBJ1-3	16	.
CASSRGYSTEAFF	TGTGCCAGCAGCAGAGGGTATAGCACTGAAGCTTTCTTT	.	TRBV27	TRBJ1-1	13	.
CASSFRAGGPGETQYF	TGTGCCAGCAGTTTCCGCGCCGGGGGCCCCGGGGAGACCCAGTACTTC	.	TRBV27	TRBJ2-5	16	.
CASSDDREGMETQYF	TGTGCCAGTAGTGACGACAGGGAAGGGATGGAGACCCAGTACTTC	.	TRBV19	TRBJ2-5	15	TRBD1
CASSFTGTGGSDTQYF	TGTGCCAGCAGTTTCACCGGGACAGGGGGGTCAGATACGCAGTATTTT	.	TRBV28	TRBJ2-3	16	TRBD1
CASSPQGPLYYGYTF	TGTGCCAGCAGTCCCCAGGGCCCACTATACTATGGCTACACCTTC	.	TRBV28	TRBJ1-2	15	.
CASSLPVASYEQYF	TGTGCCAGCAGTTTACCAGTGGCCTCCTACGAGCAGTACTTC	.	TRBV28	TRBJ2-7	14	.
CASSQTGTAYEQYF	TGTGCCAGCAGCCAAACCGGGACAGCCTACGAGCAGTACTTC	.	TRBV16	TRBJ2-7	14	TRBD1
CAWSGGGGAEAFF	TGTGCCTGGAGTGGGGGCGGAGGGGCTGAAGCTTTCTTT	.	TRBV30	TRBJ1-1	13	.
CASSGGLGAYEQYF	TGTGCCAGCAGCGGGGGGCTAGGGGCCTACGAGCAGTACTTC	.	TRBV9	TRBJ2-7	14	.
CASSGGQGATEAFF	TGCGCCAGCAGCGGAGGGCAGGGGGCCACTGAAGCTTTCTTT	.	TRBV5-1	TRBJ1-1	14	TRBD1
CAWSVGFDSFNQPQHF	TGTGCCTGGAGTGTTGGTTTCGACAGCTTCAATCAGCCCCAGCATTTT	.	TRBV30	TRBJ1-5	16	.
CASRLHVAGFPLEQYF	TGTGCCAGCAGACTTCACGTAGCGGGATTCCCTCTCGAGCAGTACTTC	.	TRBV28	TRBJ2-7	16	TRBD2
CATSTTASAGSYEQYF	TGTGCCACCAGCACAACCGCCTCGGCGGGCTCCTACGAGCAGTACTTC	.	TRBV15	TRBJ2-7	16	.
CASRTGLEQFF	TGTGCCAGCAGGACCGGGCTTGAGCAGTTCTTC	.	TRBV27	TRBJ2-1	11	.
CASSGLKGIGELFF	TGTGCCAGCAGCGGACTTAAGGGGATCGGGGAGCTGTTTTTT	.	TRBV7-6	TRBJ2-2	14	.
CSVGTSGRGYEQYF	TGCAGCGTGGGGACTAGCGGGAGAGGGTACGAGCAGTACTTC	once	TRBV29-1	TRBJ2-7	14	TRBD2
CASTDANTEAFF	TGTGCCAGCACAGATGCAAACACTGAAGCTTTCTTT	.	TRBV28	TRBJ1-1	12	.
CASSQDWGTQGGYEQYF	TGTGCCAGCAGCCAAGATTGGGGGACCCAAGGGGGCTACGAGCAGTACTTC	.	TRBV14	TRBJ2-7	17	.
CASKRTSGSKNEQFF	TGTGCCAGTAAGCGGACTAGCGGGAGTAAAAATGAGCAGTTCTTC	once	TRBV2	TRBJ2-1	15	TRBD2